The subject of this entry is one TCR beta chain. These data originate in a study of control samples from healthy donors and cancer patients. The repertoire was sequenced with immunoSEQ multiplex PCR; TCRdb's copy has only in-frame clones and lacks some. The profile shows approximately 100,000 clones, approximately 87% of them singletons. Input material: blood. The TCR comes from a woman aged 40 to 55 in good health.

The CDR3 nucleotides read TGCGCCAGCAGCCGAATGCCAGGATTGAACACTGAAGCTTTCTTT. Translated: CASSRMPGLNTEAFF. The chain employs TRBV4-1 and TRBJ1-1, with D unclear. V was pared by 4 bases and J by 0 bases, with 12 bases between. CDR3 length equals 15 residues. The germline V gene encodes CDR1 MGHRA and CDR2 YSYEKL.